This is a list of T cell receptor beta chains from one sample in a study of regulatory T cells in long-lasting Graves disease. A single record per CDR3 protein comes from TCRdb applying MiXCR to the multiplex PCR reads. The repertoire holds just over 600,000 distinct CDR3 sequences, with about 16% as singletons. These same data were also listed under a study on T cells in Graves' hyperthyroidism and ophthalmopathy.

The input for sequencing was peripheral blood mononuclear cells (PBMCs), taken at new diagnosis, from a patient treated with antithyroid drugs. The origin of the receptors is a woman aged 30 to 39 with Graves disease. CDR3s include the opening cysteine and the closing phenylalanine or tryptophan. A D gene is named only where the DNA matches it firmly. Size tells how often a clone was seen (once, few, many) or the class of an expanded clone, and some rows leave it out.

>13|NA|few|TRBJ2-3|TRBV29-1
CGSPSENTDTQYF
TGCGGGTCCCCGAGCGAGAACACAGATACGCAGTATTTT
>16|NA|NA|TRBJ1-1|TRBV19
CASRNPGRLEQPEAFF
TGTGCCAGTAGAAACCCCGGCCGACTGGAGCAACCTGAAGCTTTCTTT
>13|NA|NA|TRBJ2-7|TRBV6-1
CASISVTGYEQYF
TGTGCCAGCATAAGCGTGACGGGATACGAGCAGTACTTC
>13|NA|few|TRBJ2-7|TRBV14
CASSRLPGYEQYF
TGTGCCAGCAGCCGACTCCCCGGCTACGAGCAGTACTTC
>15|TRBD1|NA|TRBJ1-2|TRBV5-1
CASSSYQGAGYGYTF
TGCGCCAGCAGCTCATATCAGGGGGCCGGGTATGGCTACACCTTC
>13|TRBD1|many|TRBJ1-5|TRBV12-3/TRBV12-4
CASRDRGNQPQHF
TGTGCCAGCAGAGACAGGGGGAATCAGCCCCAGCATTTT
>13|NA|many|TRBJ1-1|TRBV7-2
CASSLGGDPEAFF
TGTGCCAGCAGCTTAGGGGGGGACCCTGAAGCTTTCTTT
>14|TRBD1|NA|TRBJ2-7|TRBV20-1
CSALTRTGSDEQYF
TGCAGTGCCCTAACCCGGACAGGGTCGGACGAGCAGTACTTC
>14|TRBD1|many|TRBJ2-5|TRBV10-3
CAISRQGAGETQYF
TGTGCCATCAGCCGACAGGGGGCCGGGGAGACCCAGTACTTC
>13|NA|many|TRBJ1-5|TRBV18
CASSHEGGWTQHF
TGTGCCAGCTCGCACGAAGGGGGTTGGACCCAGCATTTT
>17|TRBD1|few|TRBJ1-3|TRBV6-2/TRBV6-3
CASSYSGQGNSGNTIYF
TGTGCCAGCAGTTACTCCGGACAGGGAAACTCTGGAAACACCATATATTTT
>17|NA|many|TRBJ2-1|TRBV7-9
CASSLDSSEEGGNEQFF
TGTGCCAGCAGCTTAGACAGCTCCGAGGAAGGTGGGAATGAGCAGTTCTTC
>14|TRBD1|NA|TRBJ1-2|TRBV30
CAWSVWQGGRGYTF
TGTGCCTGGAGTGTGTGGCAGGGGGGACGGGGCTACACCTTC
>14|NA|NA|TRBJ1-6|TRBV28
CASSLWAMNSPLHF
TGTGCCAGCAGTTTATGGGCAATGAATTCACCCCTCCACTTT
>16|TRBD2|NA|TRBJ2-2|TRBV5-1
CASSFTSGANTGELFF
TGCGCCAGCAGCTTCACGAGCGGGGCGAACACCGGGGAGCTGTTTTTT
>16|NA|many|TRBJ1-4|TRBV6-5
CASSYRALATNEKLFF
TGTGCCAGCAGTTACAGGGCCCTCGCAACTAATGAAAAACTGTTTTTT
>13|NA|many|TRBJ2-3|TRBV6-1
CASSQGKGDTQYF
TGTGCCAGCAGTCAGGGGAAGGGGGATACGCAGTATTTT
>18|TRBD2|few|TRBJ2-3|TRBV6-4
CASIVLEGAGGFTDTQYF
TGTGCCAGCATAGTACTGGAGGGAGCGGGAGGGTTCACAGATACGCAGTATTTT
>13|NA|many|TRBJ1-4|TRBV20-1
CSASEVTNEKLFF
TGCAGTGCTAGTGAAGTAACTAATGAAAAACTGTTTTTT
>14|NA|NA|TRBJ2-1|TRBV29-1
CSVRVGSSYNEQFF
TGCAGCGTGAGAGTAGGTAGCTCCTACAATGAGCAGTTCTTC
>12|NA|few|TRBJ2-7|TRBV29-1
CGVSTYSYEQYF
TGCGGCGTTTCGACATATTCCTACGAGCAGTACTTC
>14|NA|many|TRBJ1-1|TRBV29-1
CSVELNRKSTEAFF
TGCAGCGTTGAACTTAACAGGAAGTCCACTGAAGCTTTCTTT
>13|TRBD1|many|TRBJ1-2|TRBV20-1
CSAARDRGLGYTF
TGCAGTGCGGCCCGGGACAGGGGGCTAGGCTACACCTTC
>15|TRBD2|many|TRBJ2-5|TRBV7-6
CASSFPELAGETQYF
TGTGCCAGCAGCTTTCCGGAACTAGCGGGAGAGACCCAGTACTTC
>11|TRBD1|many|TRBJ1-2|TRBV28
CASAGGYGYTF
TGTGCCAGTGCAGGGGGCTATGGCTACACCTTC
>13|NA|few|TRBJ2-2|TRBV19
CASIARNTGELFF
TGTGCCAGTATAGCACGGAACACCGGGGAGCTGTTTTTT
>13|NA|NA|TRBJ1-6|TRBV27
CASSPGQYTPLHF
TGTGCCAGCAGCCCAGGACAGTATACACCCCTCCACTTT
>16|TRBD1|many|TRBJ2-3|TRBV7-9
CASSSTGTGGADTQYF
TGTGCCAGCAGCTCGACCGGGACAGGGGGCGCAGATACGCAGTATTTT
>16|TRBD2|NA|TRBJ2-3|TRBV5-1
CASSPPLAGVADTQYF
TGCGCCAGCAGCCCTCCTTTAGCGGGAGTCGCAGATACGCAGTATTTT
>14|NA|NA|TRBJ2-3|TRBV6-1
CASRDQGKGDTQYF
TGTGCCAGCAGGGACCAGGGTAAGGGCGATACGCAGTATTTT
>15|NA|many|TRBJ1-1|TRBV27
CASSSPDNSNTEAFF
TGTGCCAGCAGCTCACCAGACAACTCGAACACTGAAGCTTTCTTT
>14|NA|many|TRBJ2-1|TRBV5-1
CASSLDPGVNEQFF
TGCGCCAGCAGCTTGGATCCAGGGGTCAATGAGCAGTTCTTC
>15|NA|many|TRBJ2-7|TRBV28
CASSTPPTGGFRQYF
TGTGCCAGCAGTACTCCACCGACTGGGGGCTTCCGGCAGTACTTC
>12|NA|NA|TRBJ1-4|TRBV4-1
CASSHRNEKLFF
TGCGCCAGCAGCCACCGTAATGAAAAACTGTTTTTT
>15|TRBD1|NA|TRBJ2-1|TRBV20-1
CSVKDRGPPYNEQFF
TGCAGTGTTAAGGACAGGGGGCCCCCCTACAATGAGCAGTTCTTC
>13|TRBD1|NA|TRBJ1-1|TRBV5-8
CAQGDRLNTEAFF
TGTGCCCAGGGGGACAGGCTGAACACTGAAGCTTTCTTT
>12|NA|many|TRBJ2-2|TRBV11-3
CASSATVGELFF
TGTGCCAGCAGCGCTACAGTCGGGGAGCTGTTTTTT
>18|TRBD2|NA|TRBJ2-1|TRBV2
CASSYPRGTSERSNEQFF
TGTGCCAGCAGTTACCCGAGGGGGACTAGCGAACGATCCAATGAGCAGTTCTTC
>14|TRBD2|NA|TRBJ2-1|TRBV20-1
CSAGTSGGGYEQFF
TGCAGTGCCGGGACTAGCGGAGGGGGTTATGAGCAGTTCTTC
>16|TRBD1|few|TRBJ1-5|TRBV7-3
CASSPLGTGFYQPQHF
TGTGCCAGCAGCCCCCTCGGGACAGGGTTCTATCAGCCCCAGCATTTT
>17|NA|NA|TRBJ1-2|TRBV5-1
CASSYLGGQGGNYGYTF
TGTGCCAGCAGCTACCTTGGTGGGCAGGGAGGGAACTATGGCTACACCTTC
>13|NA|many|TRBJ2-7|TRBV20-1
CSARGGVSYEQYF
TGCAGTGCTAGGGGTGGGGTCTCCTACGAGCAGTACTTC
>16|TRBD2|NA|TRBJ2-1|TRBV5-1
CASSKGTSGNVNEQFF
TGCGCCAGCAGCAAGGGGACTAGCGGGAATGTTAATGAGCAGTTCTTC
>12|TRBD1|NA|TRBJ1-2|TRBV29-1
CSVEPPGGGYTF
TGCAGCGTTGAACCCCCAGGGGGCGGCTACACCTTC
>14|NA|NA|TRBJ1-5|TRBV6-1
CASGITGDNQPQHF
TGTGCCAGCGGCATAACCGGGGACAATCAGCCCCAGCATTTT
>15|TRBD1|many|TRBJ1-5|TRBV28
CASSLRGLRNQPQHF
TGTGCCAGCAGTTTAAGGGGGCTTCGCAATCAGCCCCAGCATTTT